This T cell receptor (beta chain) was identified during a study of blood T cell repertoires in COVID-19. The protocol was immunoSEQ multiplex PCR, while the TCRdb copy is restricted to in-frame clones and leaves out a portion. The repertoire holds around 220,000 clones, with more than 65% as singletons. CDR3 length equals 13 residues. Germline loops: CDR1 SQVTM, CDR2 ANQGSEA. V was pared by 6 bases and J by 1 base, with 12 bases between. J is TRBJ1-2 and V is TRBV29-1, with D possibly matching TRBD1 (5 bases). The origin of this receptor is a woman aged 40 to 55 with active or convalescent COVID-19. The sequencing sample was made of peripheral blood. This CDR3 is CSVGEGFNYGYTF. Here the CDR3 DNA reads TGCAGCGTGGGGGAGGGCTTTAACTATGGCTACACCTTC.